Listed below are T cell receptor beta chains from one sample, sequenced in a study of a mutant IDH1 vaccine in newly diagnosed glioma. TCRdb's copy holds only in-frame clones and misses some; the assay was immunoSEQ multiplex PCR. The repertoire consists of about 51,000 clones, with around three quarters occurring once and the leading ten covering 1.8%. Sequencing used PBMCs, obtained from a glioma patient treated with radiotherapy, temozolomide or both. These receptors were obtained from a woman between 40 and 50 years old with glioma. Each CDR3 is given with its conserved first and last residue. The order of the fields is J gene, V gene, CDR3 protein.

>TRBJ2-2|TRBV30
CAWSVVIPTSPNTGELFF
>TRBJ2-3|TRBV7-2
CASSLLGGADTQYF
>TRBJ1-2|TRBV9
CASSLHPRTGRYGYTF
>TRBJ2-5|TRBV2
CASSETSGGAETQYF
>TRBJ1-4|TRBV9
CASSAGRPKEEKLFF
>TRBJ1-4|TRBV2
CASRGGTNEKLFF
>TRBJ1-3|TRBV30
CAWDLHTWGPGNTIYF
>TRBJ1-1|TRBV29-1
CSVGMNTEAFF
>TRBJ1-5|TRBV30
CAWSAHGRSNQPQHF
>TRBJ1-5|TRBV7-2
CASSLSSRSNQPQHF
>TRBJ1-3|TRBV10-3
CAISELQQGASSGNTIYF
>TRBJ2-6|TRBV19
CASSIGPSGANVLTF
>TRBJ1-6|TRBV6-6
CASSYDPRGSPLHF
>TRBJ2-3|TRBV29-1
CSVHKQGDTQYF
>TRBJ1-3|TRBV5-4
CASSLGTTHSGNTIYF
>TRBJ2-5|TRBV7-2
CASRRGGAGGETQYF
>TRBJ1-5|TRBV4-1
CASSQASRGGLEPQHF
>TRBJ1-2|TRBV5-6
CASSWKVGGHINGYTF
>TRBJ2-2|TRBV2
CASSNYGGANTGELFF
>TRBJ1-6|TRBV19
CASSIVKGPHSPLHF
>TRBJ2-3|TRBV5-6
CASSLRGTGTDTQYF
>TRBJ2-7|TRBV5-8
CASRKSGGSSYEQYF
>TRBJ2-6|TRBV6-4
CASSDSGVSGANVLTF
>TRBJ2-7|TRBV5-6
CASSGGQGLREQYF
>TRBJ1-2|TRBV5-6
CASSWGSRGYTF
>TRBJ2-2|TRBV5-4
CASSLGGNTGELFF
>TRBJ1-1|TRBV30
CAWSLRVSTEAFF
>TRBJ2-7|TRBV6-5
CASSRGGNEQYF
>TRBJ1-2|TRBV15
CATSREGVGYGYTF
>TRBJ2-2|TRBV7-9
CASTGTLDTGELFF
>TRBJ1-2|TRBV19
CASSIERYYGYTF
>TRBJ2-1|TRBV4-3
CASSQTRNEQFF
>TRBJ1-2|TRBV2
CASSYPGQGNYGYTF
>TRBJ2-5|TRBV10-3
CAISDYQETQYF
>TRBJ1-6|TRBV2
CAGGTRNNSPLHF
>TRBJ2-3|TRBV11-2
CASSLAGTSTDTQYF
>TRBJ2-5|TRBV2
CASTRTDNQETQYF
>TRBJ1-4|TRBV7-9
CASSPDRTKSEKLFF